This T cell receptor (beta chain) came from a study of T cells in localized non-small cell lung cancer. Study-wide points: A median of about 54 of the top 100 tumor clones appeared in adjacent lung, which was paired and uninvolved. Higher T cell density in the blood was associated with longer overall survival, whereas higher adjacent-lung clonality associated with shorter survival. Exceeding tumor, uninvolved adjacent lung had the highest T cell clonality. Without multi-region sequencing, intratumor heterogeneity could not be excluded.

As to this clone: The antigen is unknown.

This table comes from immunoSEQ multiplex PCR, and its TCRdb copy is limited to in-frame clones, with some not included. The sample has 20,000 to 30,000 clones; 82% are singletons. This specimen was peripheral blood, taken before any cancer treatment. The source is a woman aged 35-70 years with stage I lung adenocarcinoma.

CDR3 region: CASSNGLAGSDTQYF. CDR3 nucleotides: TGCGCCAGCAGCAATGGACTAGCGGGCTCAGATACGCAGTATTTT. The chain employs TRBV5-1 and TRBJ2-3; 11 positions match TRBD2. The V gene's germline CDR1 is SGHRS and CDR2 YFSETQ. V shed 4 bases, J shed 4 bases, and the junction held 5 bases outside the gene matches. The CDR3 is 15 residues long.